What follows are 5 T cell receptor beta chains derived from one specimen sequenced in a study of T-cell reconstitution after alpha-beta-depleted transplantation in children. Preparation of the TCRbeta library was carried out with unique molecular identifiers. TCRdb recomputed calls from the PCR reads with MiXCR, one row per CDR3 protein. The sample lists a few hundred thousand distinct CDR3 sequences; approximately 9.8% were seen once. The source was PBMCs from the stem cell graft donor, collected from the stem cell graft. These receptors were obtained from a human donor who donated a stem cell graft to a child with SCID.

This clonotype has ten or more counts. V usage is TRBV5-1 and J usage is TRBJ1-1; TRBD1 matches at 8 bases. Per germline, CDR1 SGHRS and CDR2 YFSETQ. This CDR3 contains 13 residues. J lost 1 base, V lost 7 bases, and 3 bases had no gene match. DNA of the CDR3: TGCGCCAGCCGGGACAGGCCGAACACTGAAGCTTTCTTT. Amino acid sequence: CASRDRPNTEAFF.

Many counts were recorded for this clonotype. The V call is TRBV18, the J call TRBJ2-7; 12 bases fit TRBD1. V lost 4 bases to trimming and J lost 5 bases; unmatched junction nucleotides: 3. This CDR3 contains 14 residues. The V gene's germline CDR1 is KGHSH and CDR2 LQKENI. The CDR3 DNA reads TGTGCCAGCTCACTAGGGACAGGGGGCGACGAGCAGTACTTC. Residues: CASSLGTGGDEQYF. Full variable domain (remainder filled in from reference TRBV18 and TRBJ2-7): NAGVMQNPRHLVRRRGQEARLRCSPMKGHSHVYWYRQLPEEGLKFMVYLQKENIIDESGMPKERFSAEFPKEGPSILRIQQVVRGDSAAYFCASSLGTGGDEQYFGPGTRLTVT.

This clonotype showed up many times. The chain joins TRBV20-1 to TRBJ2-1; possibly TRBD2 for D (6 bases). Trimming removed 8 bases from V and 0 bases from J, with 14 bases in between. The CDR3 totals 14 residues. The V gene's germline CDR1 is DFQATT and CDR2 SNEGSKA (reference sequence). The DNA for the CDR3 is TGCAGTCCAAGGTCACTAGCCTCCTACAATGAGCAGTTCTTC. Translating gives CSPRSLASYNEQFF.

There are many counts of this clonotype. The rearrangement joins TRBV13 to TRBJ2-1; 8 bases match TRBD2. Germline V gene lookup returns CDR1 PRHDT and CDR2 FYEKMQ (reference sequence). This CDR3 comprises 14 residues. V was pared by 5 bases and J by 8 bases, with 8 bases of the junction left unmatched. This chain's CDR3 is CASSGPGGDHEQFF. CDR3 DNA: TGTGCCAGCAGCGGCCCGGGGGGGGACCATGAGCAGTTCTTC.

This clonotype showed up many times. The chain has TRBV20-1 and TRBJ1-5, with D uncertain. Germline V gene sequence: CDR1 DFQATT, CDR2 SNEGSKA (reference sequence). The V gene lost 7 bases and the J gene lost 0 bases, with 13 bases spanning the gap. There are 14 residues in the CDR3. CDR3 coding DNA: TGCAGTGTCCCAGGACCGAGTAGCAATCAGCCCCAGCATTTT. Translating it yields CSVPGPSSNQPQHF.